These T cell receptor beta chains were read from a single sample in a study of blood T cell repertoires in COVID-19. Data came from immunoSEQ multiplex PCR; TCRdb stores just in-frame clones and leaves some out. The sample records 250,000 or so clones, 90% being singletons. Sequenced input: peripheral blood. These TCRs come from a woman aged 55-69 years with COVID-19, enrolled during active disease. Each CDR3 is given with its conserved first and last residue. D genes are given only for firm matches. Rows may omit the clone size; those that give it use once, few, many or a size class.

J,V,D,size,CDR3,DNA
TRBJ2-7,TRBV7-6,TRBD2,NA,CASSLDVGGGAIAYEQYF,TGTGCCAGCAGCTTAGATGTTGGCGGGGGGGCAATCGCCTACGAGCAGTACTTC
TRBJ2-7,TRBV3-1/TRBV3-2,TRBD1,NA,CASSQSAGGPYEQYF,TGTGCCAGCAGCCAATCAGCAGGGGGCCCCTACGAGCAGTACTTC
TRBJ1-2,TRBV7-2,NA,once,CASRARVEGYTF,TGTGCCAGTCGGGCCAGGGTCGAGGGCTACACCTTC
TRBJ1-2,TRBV6-4,NA,NA,CASRMTATGGYTF,TGTGCCAGCAGGATGACAGCCACAGGAGGCTACACCTTC
TRBJ1-2,TRBV5-6,NA,NA,CASRNWGSVRGYTF,TGTGCCAGCAGGAATTGGGGCAGCGTGAGAGGCTACACCTTC
TRBJ1-6,TRBV5-1,NA,once,CASTMAQANNSPLHF,TGCGCCAGCACCATGGCCCAGGCCAATAATTCACCCCTCCACTTT
TRBJ2-5,TRBV13,TRBD2,NA,CASSLGVAGSSSETQYF,TGTGCCAGCAGCTTAGGGGTAGCGGGGAGTTCTTCGGAGACCCAGTACTTC
TRBJ1-3,TRBV7-2,TRBD1,once,CASSLDRFGSGNTIYF,TGTGCCAGCAGTTTGGACAGGTTCGGCTCTGGAAACACCATATATTTT
TRBJ2-7,TRBV5-1,NA,NA,CASSLGAGAYEQYF,TGCGCCAGCAGCCTGGGAGCAGGGGCCTACGAGCAGTACTTC
TRBJ2-2,TRBV7-8,NA,NA,CASSSLPLTSGYTGELFF,TGTGCCAGCAGCTCCCTGCCCCTGACTTCAGGGTACACCGGGGAGCTGTTTTTT
TRBJ1-6,TRBV11-2,NA,NA,CASSLQFQSPLHF,TGTGCCAGCAGCTTACAGTTCCAATCACCCCTCCACTTT
TRBJ1-5,TRBV30,TRBD1,NA,CAWGTGSNQPQHF,TGTGCCTGGGGGACAGGGAGCAATCAGCCCCAGCATTTT
TRBJ2-3,TRBV27,TRBD2,NA,CASSLGLRGADTQYF,TGTGCCAGCAGTTTAGGCCTCCGGGGGGCAGATACGCAGTATTTT
TRBJ1-2,TRBV4-2,TRBD1,once,CASSHDDRGRNGYTF,TGTGCCAGCAGCCACGATGACAGGGGGCGTAATGGCTACACCTTC
TRBJ2-1,TRBV7-3,NA,NA,CASSRTGPNEQFF,TGTGCCAGCAGTCGCACAGGGCCCAATGAGCAGTTCTTC